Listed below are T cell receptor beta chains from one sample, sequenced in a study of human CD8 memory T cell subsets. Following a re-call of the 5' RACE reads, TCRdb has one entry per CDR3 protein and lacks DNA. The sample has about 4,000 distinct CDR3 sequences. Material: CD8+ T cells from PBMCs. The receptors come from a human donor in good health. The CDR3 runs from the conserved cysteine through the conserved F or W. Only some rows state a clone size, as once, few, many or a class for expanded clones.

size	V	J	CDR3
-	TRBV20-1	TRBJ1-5	CSARGGEGQPQHF
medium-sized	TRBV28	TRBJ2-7	CASSLLDEQYF
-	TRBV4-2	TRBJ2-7	CASSQAGVSYEQYF
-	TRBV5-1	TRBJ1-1	CASSLGQGGGTEAFF
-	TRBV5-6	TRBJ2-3	CASSLLLEGFTDTQYF
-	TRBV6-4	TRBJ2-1	CASSTGDYNEQFF
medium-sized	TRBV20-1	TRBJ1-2	CSASVGTVGYTF
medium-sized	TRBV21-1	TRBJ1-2	CASSKATGPGYTF
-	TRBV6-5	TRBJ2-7	CASSYSGEGSYEQYF
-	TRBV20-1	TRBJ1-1	CSARDLSGVKAFF
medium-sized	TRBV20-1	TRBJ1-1	CSARDIFMNLQSTEAFF
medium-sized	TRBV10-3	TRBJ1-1	CAISEGQGNTEAFF
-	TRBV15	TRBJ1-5	CATSSLWYSNQPQHF
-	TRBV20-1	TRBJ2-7	CSASRDRYSEQYF
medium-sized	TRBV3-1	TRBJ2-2	CASSQDLQSGELFF
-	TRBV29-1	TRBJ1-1	CSVEGPRPGAGNTEAFF
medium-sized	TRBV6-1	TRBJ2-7	CASNEREGSYEQYF
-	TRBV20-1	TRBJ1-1	CSAFRGNTEAFF
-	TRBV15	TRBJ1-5	CATSPYPGEPQHF
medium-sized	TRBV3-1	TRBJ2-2	CASSQAGETGELFF
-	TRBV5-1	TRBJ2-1	CASSLVTSGRSGNEQFF
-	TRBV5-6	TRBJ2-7	CASSLVQGQGYEQYF